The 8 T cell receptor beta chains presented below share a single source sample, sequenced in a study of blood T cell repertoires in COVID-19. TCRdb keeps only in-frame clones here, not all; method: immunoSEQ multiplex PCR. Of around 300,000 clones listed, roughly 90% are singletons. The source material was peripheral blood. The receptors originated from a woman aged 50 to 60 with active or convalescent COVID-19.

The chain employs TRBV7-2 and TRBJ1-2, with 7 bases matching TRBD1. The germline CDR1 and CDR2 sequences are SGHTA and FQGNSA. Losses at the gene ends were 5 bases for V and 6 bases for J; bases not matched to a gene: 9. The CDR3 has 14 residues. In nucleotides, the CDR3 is TGTGCCAGCAGCAACTTATACGGACAGGATGGCTACACCTTC. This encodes CASSNLYGQDGYTF.

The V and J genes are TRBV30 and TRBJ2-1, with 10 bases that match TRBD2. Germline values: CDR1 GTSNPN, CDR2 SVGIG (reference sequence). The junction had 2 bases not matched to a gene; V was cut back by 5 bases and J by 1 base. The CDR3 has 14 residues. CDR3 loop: CAWSSGSSYNEQFF. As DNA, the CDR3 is TGTGCCTGGTCTAGCGGGAGTTCCTACAATGAGCAGTTCTTC.

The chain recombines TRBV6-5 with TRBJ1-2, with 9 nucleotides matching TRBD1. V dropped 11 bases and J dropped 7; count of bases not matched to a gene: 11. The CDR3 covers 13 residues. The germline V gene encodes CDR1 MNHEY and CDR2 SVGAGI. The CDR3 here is CAGGGQGPGGYTF. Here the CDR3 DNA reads TGTGCCGGGGGAGGACAGGGGCCGGGTGGCTACACCTTC.

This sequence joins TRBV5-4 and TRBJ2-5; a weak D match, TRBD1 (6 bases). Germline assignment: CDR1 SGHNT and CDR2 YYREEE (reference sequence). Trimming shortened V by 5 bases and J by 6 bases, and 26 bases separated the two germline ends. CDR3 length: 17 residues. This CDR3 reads CASSSSTGKLLFQTQYF. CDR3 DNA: TGTGCCAGCAGTTCTTCTACAGGGAAACTCCTCTTTCAGACCCAGTACTTC.

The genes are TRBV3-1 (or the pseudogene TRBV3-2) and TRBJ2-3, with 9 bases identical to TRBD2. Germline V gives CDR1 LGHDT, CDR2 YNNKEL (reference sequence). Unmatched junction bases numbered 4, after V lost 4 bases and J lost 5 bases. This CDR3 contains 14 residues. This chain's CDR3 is CASSPRTSEDTQYF. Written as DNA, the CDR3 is TGTGCCAGCAGCCCTCGGACTAGCGAAGATACGCAGTATTTT.

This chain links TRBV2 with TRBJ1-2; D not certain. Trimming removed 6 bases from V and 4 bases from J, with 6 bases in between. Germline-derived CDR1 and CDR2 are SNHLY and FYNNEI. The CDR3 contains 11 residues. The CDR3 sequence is CASRRGYGYTF. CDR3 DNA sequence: TGTGCCAGCAGGCGGGGCTATGGCTACACCTTC.

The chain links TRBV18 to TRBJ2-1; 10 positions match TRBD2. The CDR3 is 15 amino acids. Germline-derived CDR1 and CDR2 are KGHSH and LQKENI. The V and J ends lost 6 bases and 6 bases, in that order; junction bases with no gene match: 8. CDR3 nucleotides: TGTGCCAGCTCCAAAACTAGCGGGATAACCAATGAGCAGTTCTTC. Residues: CASSKTSGITNEQFF.

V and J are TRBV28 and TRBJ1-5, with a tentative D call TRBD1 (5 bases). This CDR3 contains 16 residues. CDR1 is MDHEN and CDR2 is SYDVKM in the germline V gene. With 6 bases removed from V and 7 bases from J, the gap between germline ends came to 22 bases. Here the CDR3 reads CASSPVPSQGRQPQHF. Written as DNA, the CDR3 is TGTGCCAGCAGCCCCGTCCCCTCGCAGGGTCGACAGCCCCAGCATTTT.